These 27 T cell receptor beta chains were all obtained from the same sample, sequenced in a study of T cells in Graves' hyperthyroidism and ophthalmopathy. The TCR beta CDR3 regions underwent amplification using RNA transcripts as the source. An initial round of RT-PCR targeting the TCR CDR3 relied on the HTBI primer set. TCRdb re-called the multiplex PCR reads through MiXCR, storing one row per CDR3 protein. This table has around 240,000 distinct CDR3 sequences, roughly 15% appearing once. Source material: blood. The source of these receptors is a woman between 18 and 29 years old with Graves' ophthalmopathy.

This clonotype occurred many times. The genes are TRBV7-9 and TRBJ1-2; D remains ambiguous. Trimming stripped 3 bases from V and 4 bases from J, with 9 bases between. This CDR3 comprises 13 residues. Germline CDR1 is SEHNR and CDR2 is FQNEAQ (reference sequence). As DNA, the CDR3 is TGTGCCAGCAGCTTTGAAGGAATCTATGGCTACACCTTC. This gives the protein CASSFEGIYGYTF.

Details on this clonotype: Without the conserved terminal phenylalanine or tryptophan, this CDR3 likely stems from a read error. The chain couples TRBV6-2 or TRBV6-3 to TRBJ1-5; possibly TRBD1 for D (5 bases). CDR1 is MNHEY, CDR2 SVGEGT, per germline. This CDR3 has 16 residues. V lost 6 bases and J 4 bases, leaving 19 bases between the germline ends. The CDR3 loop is CASSSSPGPKNQPQHL. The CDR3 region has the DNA TGTGCCAGCAGCTCGAGTCCAGGGCCCAAGAATCAGCCCCAGCATCTT.

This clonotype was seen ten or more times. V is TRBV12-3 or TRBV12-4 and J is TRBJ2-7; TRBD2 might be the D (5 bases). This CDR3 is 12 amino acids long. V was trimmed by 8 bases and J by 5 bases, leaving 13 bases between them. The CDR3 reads CASGLAGNEQYF. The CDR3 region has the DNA TGTGCCAGCGGCCTGGCGGGTAACGAGCAGTACTTC.

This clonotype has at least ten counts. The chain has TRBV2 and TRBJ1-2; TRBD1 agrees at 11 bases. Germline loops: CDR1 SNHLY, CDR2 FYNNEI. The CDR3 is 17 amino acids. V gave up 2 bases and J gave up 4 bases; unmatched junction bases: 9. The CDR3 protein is CASSEFRPGQGVYGYTF. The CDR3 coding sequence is TGTGCCAGCAGTGAATTCCGTCCGGGACAGGGGGTCTATGGCTACACCTTC.

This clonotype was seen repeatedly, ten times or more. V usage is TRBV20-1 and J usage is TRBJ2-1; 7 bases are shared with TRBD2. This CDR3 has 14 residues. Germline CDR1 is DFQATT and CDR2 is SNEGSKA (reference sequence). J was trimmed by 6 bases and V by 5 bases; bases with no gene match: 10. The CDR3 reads CSAFAWGGVNEQFF. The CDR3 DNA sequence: TGCAGTGCTTTCGCCTGGGGGGGGGTCAATGAGCAGTTCTTC.

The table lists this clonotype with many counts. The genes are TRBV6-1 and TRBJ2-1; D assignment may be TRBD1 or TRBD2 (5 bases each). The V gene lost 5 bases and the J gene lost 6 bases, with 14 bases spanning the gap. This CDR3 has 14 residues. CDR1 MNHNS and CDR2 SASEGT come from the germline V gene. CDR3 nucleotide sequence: TGTGCCAGCAGTTATGGCAGGGCGGGCAATGAGCAGTTCTTC. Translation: CASSYGRAGNEQFF.

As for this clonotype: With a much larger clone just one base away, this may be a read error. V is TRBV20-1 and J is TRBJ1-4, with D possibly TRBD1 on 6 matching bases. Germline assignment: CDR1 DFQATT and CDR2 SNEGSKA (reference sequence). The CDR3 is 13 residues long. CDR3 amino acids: CGASTGAPEKLFF. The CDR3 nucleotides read TGCGGTGCTTCCACGGGGGCCCCCGAAAAACTGTTTTTT.

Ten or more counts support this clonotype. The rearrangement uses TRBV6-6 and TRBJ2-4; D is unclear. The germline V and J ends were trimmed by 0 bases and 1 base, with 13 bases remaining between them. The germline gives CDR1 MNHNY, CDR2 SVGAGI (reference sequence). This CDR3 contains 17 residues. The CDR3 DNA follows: TGTGCCAGCAGTTACTCGAGGTCCAGTGCGGCCAAAAACATTCAGTACTTC. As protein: CASSYSRSSAAKNIQYF.

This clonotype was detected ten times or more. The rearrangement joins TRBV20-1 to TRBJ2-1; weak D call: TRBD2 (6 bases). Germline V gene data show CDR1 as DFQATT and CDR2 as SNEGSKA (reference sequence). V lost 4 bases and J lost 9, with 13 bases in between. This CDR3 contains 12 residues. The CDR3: CSATPSVAEQFF. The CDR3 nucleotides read TGCAGTGCTACTCCTAGCGTGGCTGAGCAGTTCTTC.

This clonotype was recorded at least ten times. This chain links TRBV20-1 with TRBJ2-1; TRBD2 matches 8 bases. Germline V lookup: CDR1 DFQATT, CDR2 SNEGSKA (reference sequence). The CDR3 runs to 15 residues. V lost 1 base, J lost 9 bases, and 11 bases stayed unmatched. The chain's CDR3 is CSARAGREGLSEQFF. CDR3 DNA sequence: TGCAGTGCTAGAGCCGGGAGGGAAGGTCTGAGTGAGCAGTTCTTC.

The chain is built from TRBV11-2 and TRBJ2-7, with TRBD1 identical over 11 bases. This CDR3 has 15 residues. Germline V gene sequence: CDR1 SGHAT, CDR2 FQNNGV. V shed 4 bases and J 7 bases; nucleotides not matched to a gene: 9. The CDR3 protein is CASSSPTGTGGEQYF. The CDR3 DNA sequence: TGTGCCAGCAGCTCCCCTACCGGGACAGGGGGGGAGCAGTACTTC. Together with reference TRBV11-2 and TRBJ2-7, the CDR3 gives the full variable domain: EAGVAQSPRYKIIEKRQSVAFWCNPISGHATLYWYQQILGQGPKLLIQFQNNGVVDDSQLPKDRFSAERLKGVDSTLKIQPAKLEDSAVYLCASSSPTGTGGEQYFGPGTRLTVT.

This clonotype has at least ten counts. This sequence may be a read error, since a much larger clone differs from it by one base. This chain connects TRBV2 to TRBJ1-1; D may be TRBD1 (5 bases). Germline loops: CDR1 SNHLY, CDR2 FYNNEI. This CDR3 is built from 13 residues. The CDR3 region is CASSTTVNTGAFF. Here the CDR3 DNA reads TGTGCCAGCAGCACGACAGTGAACACTGGAGCTTTCTTT.

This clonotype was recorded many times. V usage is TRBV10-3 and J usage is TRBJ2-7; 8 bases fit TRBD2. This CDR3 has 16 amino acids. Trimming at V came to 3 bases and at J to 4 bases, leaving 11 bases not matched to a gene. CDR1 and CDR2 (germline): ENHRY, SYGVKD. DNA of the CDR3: TGTGCCATCAGTGACGCCGGAGGACTAGCAGTATACGAGCAGTACTTC. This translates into CAISDAGGLAVYEQYF.

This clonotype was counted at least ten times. CDR3 sequence: CASRPGLAGFRTGELFF. The DNA of the CDR3 is TGTGCCAGCAGACCCGGACTAGCGGGGTTCAGGACCGGGGAGCTGTTTTTT. J is TRBJ2-2 and V is TRBV28; TRBD2 matches at 12 bases. Germline CDR1 and CDR2: MDHEN and SYDVKM. After removal of 6 bases from V and 5 bases from J, the junction contained 10 bases not matched to a gene. This CDR3 is built from 17 residues.

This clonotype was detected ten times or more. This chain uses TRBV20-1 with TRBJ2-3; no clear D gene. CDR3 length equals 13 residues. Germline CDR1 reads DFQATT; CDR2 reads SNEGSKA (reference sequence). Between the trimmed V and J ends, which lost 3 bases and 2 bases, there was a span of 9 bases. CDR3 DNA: TGCAGTGCTAGTGAAGGGTACACAGATACGCAGTATTTT. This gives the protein CSASEGYTDTQYF.

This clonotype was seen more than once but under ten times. This chain's CDR3 is CASSATSDTGELFF. As DNA, the CDR3 is TGTGCCAGCAGTGCCACTAGTGACACCGGGGAGCTGTTTTTT. This chain links TRBV6-4 with TRBJ2-2; TRBD2 is a possible D gene (5 bases). V lost 4 bases to trimming and J lost 3 bases, with 9 bases between them. CDR3 size: 14 residues. Germline CDR1 reads MRHNA; CDR2 reads SNTAGT.

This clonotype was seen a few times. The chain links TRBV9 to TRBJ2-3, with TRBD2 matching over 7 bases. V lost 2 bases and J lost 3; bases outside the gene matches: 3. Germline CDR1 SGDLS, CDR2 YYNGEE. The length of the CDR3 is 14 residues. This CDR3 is CASSVGTMTDTQYF. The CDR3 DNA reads TGTGCCAGCAGCGTCGGGACTATGACAGATACGCAGTATTTT.

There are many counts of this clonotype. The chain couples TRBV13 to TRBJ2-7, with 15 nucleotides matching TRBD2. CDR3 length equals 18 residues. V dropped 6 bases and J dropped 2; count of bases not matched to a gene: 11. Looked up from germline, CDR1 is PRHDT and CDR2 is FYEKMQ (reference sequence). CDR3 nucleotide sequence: TGTGCCAGCAGTCTATGGAGGTGGACTAGCGGGAGGGCCTACGAGCAGTACTTC. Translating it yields CASSLWRWTSGRAYEQYF.

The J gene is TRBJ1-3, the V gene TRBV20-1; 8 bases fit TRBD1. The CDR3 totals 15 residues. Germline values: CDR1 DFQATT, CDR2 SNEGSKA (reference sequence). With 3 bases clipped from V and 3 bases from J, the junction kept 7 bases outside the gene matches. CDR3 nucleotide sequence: TGCAGTGCTAGGATACAGGGGGGTAGTGGAAACACCATATATTTT. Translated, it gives CSARIQGGSGNTIYF.

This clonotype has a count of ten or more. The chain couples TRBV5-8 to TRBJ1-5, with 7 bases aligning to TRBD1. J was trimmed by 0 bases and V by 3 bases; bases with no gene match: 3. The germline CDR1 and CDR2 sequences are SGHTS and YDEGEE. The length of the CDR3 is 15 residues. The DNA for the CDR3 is TGTGCCAGCAGCTCCGGGACAGATAGCAATCAGCCCCAGCATTTT. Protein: CASSSGTDSNQPQHF.

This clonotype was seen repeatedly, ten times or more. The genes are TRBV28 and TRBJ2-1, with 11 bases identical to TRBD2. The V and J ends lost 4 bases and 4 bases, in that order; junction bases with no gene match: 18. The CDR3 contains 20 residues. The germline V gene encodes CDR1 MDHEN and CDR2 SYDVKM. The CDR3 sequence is CASSSPLTSGITHGYNEQFF. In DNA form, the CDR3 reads TGTGCCAGCAGTTCCCCCTTGACTAGCGGGATAACACACGGATACAATGAGCAGTTCTTC.

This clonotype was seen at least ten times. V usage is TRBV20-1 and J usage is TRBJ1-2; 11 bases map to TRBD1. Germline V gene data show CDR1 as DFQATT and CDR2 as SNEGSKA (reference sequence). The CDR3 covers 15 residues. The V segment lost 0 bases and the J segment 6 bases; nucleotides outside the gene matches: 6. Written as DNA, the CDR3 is TGCAGTGCTAGAGATATGCGGACAGGGGGCAATGGCTACACCTTC. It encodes CSARDMRTGGNGYTF.

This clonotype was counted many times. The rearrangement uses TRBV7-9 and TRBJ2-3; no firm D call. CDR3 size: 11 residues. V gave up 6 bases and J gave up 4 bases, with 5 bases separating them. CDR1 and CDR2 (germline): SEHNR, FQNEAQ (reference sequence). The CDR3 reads CASSRADTQYF. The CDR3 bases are TGTGCCAGCAGTAGGGCAGATACGCAGTATTTT.

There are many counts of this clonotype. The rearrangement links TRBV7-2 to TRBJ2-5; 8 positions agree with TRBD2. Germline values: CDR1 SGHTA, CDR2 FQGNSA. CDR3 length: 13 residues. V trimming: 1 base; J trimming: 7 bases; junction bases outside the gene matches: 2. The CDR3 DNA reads TGTGCCAGCAGCTTAGGACTAGCGAGGACCCAGTACTTC. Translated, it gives CASSLGLARTQYF.

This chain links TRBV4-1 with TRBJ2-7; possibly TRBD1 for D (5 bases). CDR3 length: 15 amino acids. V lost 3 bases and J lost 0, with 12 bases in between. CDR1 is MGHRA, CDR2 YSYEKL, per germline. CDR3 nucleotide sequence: TGCGCCAGCAGCCACCCAGTGCAGGGCTCCTACGAGCAGTACTTC. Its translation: CASSHPVQGSYEQYF.

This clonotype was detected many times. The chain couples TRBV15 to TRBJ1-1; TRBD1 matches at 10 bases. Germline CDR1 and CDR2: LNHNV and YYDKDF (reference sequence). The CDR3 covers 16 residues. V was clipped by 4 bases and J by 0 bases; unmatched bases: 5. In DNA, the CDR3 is TGTGCCACCAGCATCCGGACAGGGGGATTGAACACTGAAGCTTTCTTT. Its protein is CATSIRTGGLNTEAFF.

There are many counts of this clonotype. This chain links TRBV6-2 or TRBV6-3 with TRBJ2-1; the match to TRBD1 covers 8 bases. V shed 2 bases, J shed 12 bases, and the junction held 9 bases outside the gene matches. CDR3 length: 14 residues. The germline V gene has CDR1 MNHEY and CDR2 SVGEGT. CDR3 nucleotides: TGTGCCAGCAGTTACGGCGCAGGGGGCGGGGTGCAGTTCTTC. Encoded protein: CASSYGAGGGVQFF.